The 10 T cell receptor beta chains given below trace back to one sample, sequenced in a study of OX40 agonist ivuxolimab in advanced cancers. Sequenced by immunoSEQ multiplex PCR; TCRdb stores in-frame clones only, minus some. The data contain some 66,000 clones, 60% to 80% of them seen just once; the ten biggest clones take up around 1.5%. This specimen consisted of CD4+ or CD8+ T cells sorted from blood, obtained in a trial of the OX40 agonist ivuxolimab. Source of these receptors: an adult with an advanced solid tumor such as melanoma, head and neck, liver or kidney cancer.

The CDR3 coding sequence is TGTGCCAGCAGCAGAGGCCCCTCAGTTGGGGGTACTGGAAACACCATATATTTT. Amino acid sequence: CASSRGPSVGGTGNTIYF. V and J are TRBV13 and TRBJ1-3, with a possible D match to TRBD1 (5 bases). Trimming took off 5 bases at V and 2 bases at J, with 22 bases between the two ends. The germline V gene encodes CDR1 PRHDT and CDR2 FYEKMQ (reference sequence). The length of the CDR3 is 18 residues. Full variable domain (missing parts from reference TRBV13 and TRBJ1-3): AAGVIQSPRHLIKEKRETATLKCYPIPRHDTVYWYQQGPGQDPQFLISFYEKMQSDKGSIPDRFSAQQFSDYHSELNMSSLELGDSALYFCASSRGPSVGGTGNTIYFGEGSWLTVV.

The V and J genes are TRBV6-1 and TRBJ1-2, with TRBD1 matching over 7 bases. Germline values: CDR1 MNHNS, CDR2 SASEGT. V shed 4 bases and J 7 bases; nucleotides not matched to a gene: 9. The CDR3 is 14 residues long. The CDR3 DNA sequence: TGTGCCAGCAGTGCGACAGGGTTTCTGGGTGGCTACACCTTC. It yields the protein CASSATGFLGGYTF.

This clone has more than one count but fewer than ten. The V and J genes are TRBV5-1 and TRBJ2-5; 8 nucleotides line up with TRBD1. This CDR3 is 15 amino acids long. V lost 2 bases, J lost 4 bases, and 7 bases stayed unmatched. The germline CDR1 and CDR2 sequences are SGHRS and YFSETQ. CDR3 residues: CASSLGTGGGETQYF. The CDR3 DNA follows: TGCGCCAGCAGCTTAGGGACAGGTGGAGGAGAGACCCAGTACTTC.

The rearrangement uses TRBV6-1 and TRBJ1-2, with a tentative D call TRBD1 (6 bases). The CDR3 runs to 15 residues. CDR1 and CDR2 (germline): MNHNS, SASEGT. V was shortened by 3 bases and J by 9 bases, with 20 bases between the two germline ends. Written as DNA, the CDR3 is TGTGCCAGCAGTGATCAGCCGGGGGCAGGGGAGAGCTACACCTTC. Its translation: CASSDQPGAGESYTF.

This chain uses TRBV2 with TRBJ2-5; the D is unclear. V lost 6 bases, J lost 5 bases, and 13 bases lay in between. This CDR3 region has 13 residues. Germline loops: CDR1 SNHLY, CDR2 FYNNEI. The CDR3 sequence: CASSRRLQETQYF. CDR3 sequence (DNA): TGTGCCAGCAGCCGACGTTTACAGGAGACCCAGTACTTC.

The rearrangement uses TRBV5-1 and TRBJ2-2, with TRBD2 matching 8 bases. Germline CDR1 SGHRS, CDR2 YFSETQ. This CDR3 is built from 16 residues. The trim removed 0 bases at V and 3 bases at J, leaving 4 bases unmatched. The CDR3 here is CASSLDSGGYTGELFF. The CDR3 coding sequence is TGCGCCAGCAGCTTGGACTCGGGGGGGTACACCGGGGAGCTGTTTTTT.

This clone has just a few counts. The rearrangement links TRBV6-1 to TRBJ2-3; no reliable D call. Trimming took 6 bases from V and 0 from J, leaving 4 bases between them. The CDR3 is 12 amino acids. Germline V gives CDR1 MNHNS, CDR2 SASEGT. The CDR3 spells CASRDSTDTQYF. The CDR3 DNA follows: TGTGCCAGCAGGGACAGCACAGATACGCAGTATTTT.

This clone was observed a few times. The CDR3 is CASRQGSTNNQPQHF. CDR3 nucleotide sequence: TGTGCCAGCAGGCAGGGGAGTACTAACAATCAGCCCCAGCATTTT. The chain couples TRBV2 to TRBJ1-5; the D gene is possibly TRBD1 (6 bases). The CDR3 extends over 15 amino acids. The V end was cut by 6 bases, the J end by 3 bases, with 15 bases between. CDR1 and CDR2 from the germline V gene are SNHLY and FYNNEI.

The CDR3 bases are TGTGCCAGCTCACAACAGGAACGCTACGAGCAGTACTTC. This translates into CASSQQERYEQYF. The rearrangement uses TRBV18 and TRBJ2-7, with TRBD1 as a possible D gene (5 bases). The CDR3 is 13 amino acids. Germline V gene lookup returns CDR1 KGHSH and CDR2 LQKENI. Trimming pared 4 bases from V and 3 bases from J, leaving 10 bases between.

This rearrangement joins TRBV6-5 to TRBJ1-5; D is uncertain. The V gene's germline CDR1 is MNHEY and CDR2 SVGAGI. V was clipped by 7 bases and J by 1 base, with 11 bases between them. The CDR3 has 14 amino acids. The CDR3 protein is CASTSPGSNQPQHF. The CDR3 DNA reads TGTGCCAGCACTTCCCCGGGAAGCAATCAGCCCCAGCATTTT.